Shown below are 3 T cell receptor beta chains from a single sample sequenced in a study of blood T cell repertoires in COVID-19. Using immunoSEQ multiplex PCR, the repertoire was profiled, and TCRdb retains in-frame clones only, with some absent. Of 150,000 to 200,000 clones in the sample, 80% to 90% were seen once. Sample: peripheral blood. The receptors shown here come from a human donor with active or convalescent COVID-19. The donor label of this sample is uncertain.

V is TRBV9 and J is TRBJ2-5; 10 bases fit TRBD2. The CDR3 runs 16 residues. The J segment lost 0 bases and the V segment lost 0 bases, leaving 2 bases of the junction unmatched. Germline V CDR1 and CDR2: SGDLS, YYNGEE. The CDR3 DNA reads TGTGCCAGCAGCGTAGGTAGCGGGGGGAACCAAGAGACCCAGTACTTC. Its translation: CASSVGSGGNQETQYF.

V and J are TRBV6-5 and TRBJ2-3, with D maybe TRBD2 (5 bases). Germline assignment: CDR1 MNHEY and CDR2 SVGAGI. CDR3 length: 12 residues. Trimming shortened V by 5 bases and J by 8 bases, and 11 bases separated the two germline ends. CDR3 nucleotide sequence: TGTGCCAGCAGTCCGTCGGCGGGTACGCAGTATTTT. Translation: CASSPSAGTQYF.

This CDR3 reads CSVEATEGDTQYF. In nucleotides, the CDR3 is TGCAGCGTTGAAGCTACCGAGGGAGATACGCAGTATTTT. The rearrangement joins TRBV29-1 to TRBJ2-3, with D perhaps matching TRBD2 (5 bases). The V and J ends lost 1 base and 5 bases respectively, with 10 bases between them. The germline V gene has CDR1 SQVTM and CDR2 ANQGSEA. The CDR3 contains 13 residues.